The 26 T cell receptor beta chains given below trace back to one sample, sequenced in a study of blood T cell repertoires in COVID-19. Profiling relied on immunoSEQ multiplex PCR, and the TCRdb table lists in-frame clones only, not all of them. This sample has 110,000 to 150,000 clones, with roughly 91% found just once. The specimen was peripheral blood. Source of these receptors: a man between 60 and 70 years old with active or convalescent COVID-19.

V is TRBV18 and J is TRBJ1-4; maybe TRBD1 (6 bases). Germline CDR1 and CDR2: KGHSH and LQKENI. CDR3 size: 15 residues. Between the trimmed V and J ends, which lost 2 bases and 8 bases, there was a span of 15 bases. This chain's CDR3 is CASSPETGRGEKLFF. The CDR3 DNA reads as TGTGCCAGCTCACCAGAAACAGGGAGAGGGGAAAAACTGTTTTTT.

This clone has only one observation. V and J are TRBV28 and TRBJ1-1; the match to TRBD1 covers 7 bases. Losses at the gene ends were 3 bases for V and 1 base for J; bases not matched to a gene: 2. The CDR3 contains 14 residues. Germline V gene data show CDR1 as MDHEN and CDR2 as SYDVKM. The CDR3: CASSFYRGNTEAFF. The CDR3 DNA reads TGTGCCAGCAGTTTCTACAGGGGGAACACTGAAGCTTTCTTT. Full variable domain (missing parts from reference TRBV28 and TRBJ1-1): DVKVTQSSRYLVKRTGEKVFLECVQDMDHENMFWYRQDPGLGLRLIYFSYDVKMKEKGDIPEGYSVSREKKERFSLILESASTNQTSMYLCASSFYRGNTEAFFGQGTRLTVV.

The genes are TRBV5-6 and TRBJ1-2, with 9 bases identical to TRBD1. There are 15 residues in the CDR3. Germline values: CDR1 SGHDT, CDR2 YYEEEE. J lost 5 bases, V lost 4 bases, and 9 bases had no gene match. The CDR3 protein is CASSQGQGGTYGYTF. The CDR3 nucleotides read TGTGCCAGCAGCCAGGGACAGGGCGGCACATATGGCTACACCTTC.

The genes are TRBV3-1 (or the pseudogene TRBV3-2) and TRBJ2-1; 9 positions agree with TRBD1. CDR1 is LGHDT and CDR2 is YNNKEL in the germline V gene (reference sequence). The CDR3 contains 14 residues. J was trimmed by 5 bases and V by 6 bases; bases with no gene match: 5. In DNA, the CDR3 is TGTGCCAGCAGTCACCGGGACAGGGACAATGAGCAGTTCTTC. It specifies CASSHRDRDNEQFF.

This chain links TRBV3-1 (or the pseudogene TRBV3-2) with TRBJ1-1; D is perhaps TRBD1 (5 bases). Looked up from germline, CDR1 is LGHDT and CDR2 is YNNKEL (reference sequence). The CDR3 loop spans 15 amino acids. V lost 4 bases, J lost 0 bases, and 12 bases lay in between. This chain's CDR3 is CASSPAAGLNTEAFF. The DNA of the CDR3 is TGTGCCAGCAGCCCAGCCGCAGGGCTGAACACTGAAGCTTTCTTT.

The chain couples TRBV18 to TRBJ2-5, with D possibly matching TRBD1 (6 bases). V was trimmed by 2 bases and J by 1 base, leaving 8 bases between them. CDR1 is KGHSH and CDR2 is LQKENI in the germline V gene. The CDR3 has 14 amino acids. CDR3 in DNA: TGTGCCAGCTCACCAGTAGGGGGCCAAGAGACCCAGTACTTC. Translation: CASSPVGGQETQYF.

The rearrangement uses TRBV12-3 or TRBV12-4 and TRBJ1-2; the D is unclear. Trimming took 6 bases from V and 7 from J, leaving 9 bases between them. The CDR3 contains 11 residues. CDR3 protein: CASSDGFGYTF. The DNA of the CDR3 is TGTGCCAGCAGCGACGGGTTTGGCTACACCTTC.

V usage is TRBV4-1 and J usage is TRBJ1-5, with 7 bases that match TRBD1. V shed 3 bases and J 3 bases; nucleotides not matched to a gene: 5. This CDR3 has 15 residues. Germline V CDR1 and CDR2: MGHRA, YSYEKL. CDR3 sequence reads: CASSHLTGANQPQHF. Written as DNA, the CDR3 is TGCGCCAGCAGCCACCTAACAGGGGCCAATCAGCCCCAGCATTTT.

The chain joins TRBV9 to TRBJ2-5; D gene ambiguous. The CDR3 contains 14 residues. V lost 8 bases and J 4 bases, leaving 18 bases between the germline ends. Looked up from germline, CDR1 is SGDLS and CDR2 is YYNGEE. CDR3: CARRLLCRGETQYF. CDR3 in DNA: TGTGCCAGGCGCTTGCTATGCCGAGGAGAGACCCAGTACTTC.

The J gene is TRBJ1-2, the V gene TRBV5-1; 9 bases fit TRBD1. Germline CDR1 and CDR2: SGHRS and YFSETQ. After removal of 4 bases from V and 9 bases from J, the junction contained 13 bases not matched to a gene. The CDR3 runs 15 residues. In DNA, the CDR3 is TGCGCCAGCAGCCCAGGGACAGGGAAAGAACAAAGCTACACCTTC. It translates to CASSPGTGKEQSYTF.

The rearrangement joins TRBV4-3 to TRBJ2-5; no reliable D call. V shed 0 bases and J shed 5 bases, with 16 bases lying between them. CDR3 length: 16 residues. The germline V gene has CDR1 LGHNA and CDR2 YSLEER. Here the CDR3 DNA reads TGCGCCAGCAGCCAAGAAAGTCCGGTCGACTGGGAGACCCAGTACTTC. Translated: CASSQESPVDWETQYF.

The rearrangement uses TRBV30 and TRBJ1-2; D gene unclear. Trimming pared 1 base from V and 6 bases from J, leaving 15 bases between. Per the germline V gene, CDR1 is GTSNPN and CDR2 is SVGIG (reference sequence). The CDR3 consists of 14 residues. The CDR3 DNA reads as TGTGCCTGGAGTGGCCCAACACCCGTGCATGGCTACACCTTC. Its protein product is CAWSGPTPVHGYTF.

The V gene is TRBV4-3, the J gene TRBJ1-1; tentatively, D is TRBD1 (6 bases). From germline, CDR1 is LGHNA and CDR2 YSLEER. Trimming shortened V by 0 bases and J by 11 bases, and 19 bases separated the two germline ends. The CDR3 loop spans 15 amino acids. CDR3 sequence reads: CASSQDLYRGWFAFF. CDR3 sequence (DNA): TGCGCCAGCAGCCAAGATCTGTATAGGGGGTGGTTTGCTTTCTTT.

The V gene is TRBV6-5, the J gene TRBJ1-2; 10 nucleotides align to TRBD1. Germline values: CDR1 MNHEY, CDR2 SVGAGI. This CDR3 comprises 14 residues. J gave up 8 bases and V 6 bases, and 9 bases lay outside the gene matches. The CDR3 DNA reads as TGTGCCAGCAGCCAGAGACAGGGGGCGTTCGGCTACACCTTC. It encodes CASSQRQGAFGYTF.

The chain uses TRBV28 and TRBJ1-6; 7 bases are shared with TRBD1. Germline CDR1 and CDR2: MDHEN and SYDVKM. This CDR3 is built from 13 residues. With 9 bases clipped from V and 7 bases from J, the junction kept 6 bases outside the gene matches. Written as DNA, the CDR3 is TGTGCCAGTCTCGGACAGGCAAATTCACCCCTCCACTTT. Its translation: CASLGQANSPLHF.

This clone has only one observation. The chain links TRBV28 to TRBJ1-4; 8 bases are shared with TRBD1. Unmatched junction bases numbered 1, after V lost 5 bases and J lost 2 bases. The V gene's germline CDR1 is MDHEN and CDR2 SYDVKM. This CDR3 region has 14 residues. This CDR3 is CASSGQGTNEKLFF. CDR3 nucleotide sequence: TGTGCCAGCAGTGGACAGGGCACTAATGAAAAACTGTTTTTT.

The J gene is TRBJ2-7, the V gene TRBV5-5; 10 bases are shared with TRBD1. Per germline, CDR1 SGHKS and CDR2 YYEKEE (reference sequence). J lost 2 bases, V lost 0 bases, and 5 bases had no gene match. The CDR3 spans 16 residues. In DNA, the CDR3 is TGTGCCAGCAGCTTGGGTAGGACAGGGGGGACCTACGAGCAGTACTTC. The encoded protein is CASSLGRTGGTYEQYF.

This clone has only one observation. One end of the junction is discordant with germline, which a read error may explain. This rearrangement joins TRBV7-7 to TRBJ2-3; D gene ambiguous. The CDR3 consists of 13 residues. Per germline, CDR1 SSHAT and CDR2 FNYEAQ (reference sequence). In nucleotides, the CDR3 is TGTGCTAGCAGCGCTAGTGGTACAGATACGCAGTATTTT. Amino acid sequence: CASSASGTDTQYF.

J is TRBJ2-3 and V is TRBV27; 9 positions agree with TRBD2. CDR3 length equals 15 residues. V was pared by 2 bases and J by 2 bases, with 2 bases of the junction left unmatched. The germline V gene encodes CDR1 MNHEY and CDR2 SMNVEV (reference sequence). Written as DNA, the CDR3 is TGTGCCAGCAGTTTAGGCGGGAGGGACACAGATACGCAGTATTTT. Its protein product is CASSLGGRDTDTQYF.

The rearrangement uses TRBV20-1 and TRBJ2-3; D unresolved. Looked up from germline, CDR1 is DFQATT and CDR2 is SNEGSKA (reference sequence). Trimming took 1 base from V and 7 from J, leaving 6 bases between them. This CDR3 comprises 11 residues. CDR3 protein: CSARAQYTQYF. As DNA, the CDR3 is TGCAGTGCTAGAGCCCAATATACGCAGTATTTT.

The chain recombines TRBV6-2 or TRBV6-3 with TRBJ2-2, with D uncertain. The ends were cut back, 2 bases at V and 7 bases at J, with 17 bases in the middle. The V gene's germline CDR1 is MNHEY and CDR2 SVGEGT. This CDR3 contains 16 residues. The CDR3 protein is CASSYAPLASGGELFF. Here the CDR3 DNA reads TGTGCCAGCAGTTACGCCCCCCTTGCGTCCGGCGGGGAGCTGTTTTTT.

The rearrangement joins TRBV7-8 to TRBJ1-4, with D unresolved. V lost 5 bases to trimming and J lost 0 bases, with 13 bases between them. The CDR3 length is 16 residues. Germline V gene sequence: CDR1 SGHVS, CDR2 FQNEAQ. The CDR3 DNA follows: TGTGCCAGCAGCCCCCGAACGCTAGCAACTAATGAAAAACTGTTTTTT. It is translated as CASSPRTLATNEKLFF.

CDR3 loop: CASSQTGGRGTQYF. In nucleotides, the CDR3 is TGTGCCAGCAGCCAGACAGGGGGCCGTGGTACGCAGTATTTT. The V and J genes are TRBV7-8 and TRBJ2-3; 10 nucleotides match TRBD1. This CDR3 is 14 amino acids long. Germline trimming cut 5 bases from V and 8 bases from J; bases unmatched to any gene: 7. The germline CDR1 and CDR2 sequences are SGHVS and FQNEAQ.

The chain joins TRBV4-2 to TRBJ1-4; D ambiguous. Germline CDR1 and CDR2: LGHNA and YNFKEQ. The CDR3 is made up of 14 amino acids. The germline V and J ends were trimmed by 4 bases and 5 bases, with 11 bases remaining between them. For the CDR3, the DNA is TGTGCCAGCAGCCCGGAGAAGAACAATGAAAAACTGTTTTTT. Its protein product is CASSPEKNNEKLFF.

V and J are TRBV5-4 and TRBJ1-1; 7 bases align to TRBD1. Germline lookup yields CDR1 SGHNT and CDR2 YYREEE (reference sequence). This CDR3 contains 17 residues. Trimming took 4 bases from V and 2 from J; bases not matched to a gene: 14. The CDR3 loop reads CASSRGGPGQRNTEAFF. For the CDR3, the DNA is TGTGCCAGCAGCCGGGGGGGGCCGGGACAGAGAAACACTGAAGCTTTCTTT.

This rearrangement joins TRBV18 to TRBJ2-2, with a tentative D call TRBD1 (5 bases). Germline assignment: CDR1 KGHSH and CDR2 LQKENI. The CDR3 has 18 residues. Trimming shortened V by 0 bases and J by 2 bases, and 16 bases separated the two germline ends. The CDR3 DNA reads TGTGCCAGCTCACCACCGTTTAATGGACAATTAAACACCGGGGAGCTGTTTTTT. This encodes CASSPPFNGQLNTGELFF.